This T cell receptor beta chain was profiled in a study of T cell repertoires in cytomegalovirus infection. Using its own MiXCR run on the reads, TCRdb lists one record per CDR3 protein. The repertoire holds about 190,000 distinct CDR3 sequences, nearly 9.5% seen once, with approximately 4.6% in the top ten. This clonotype was detected many times. Germline-derived CDR1 and CDR2 are SEHNR and FQNEAQ (reference sequence). CDR3 size: 14 residues. V gave up 5 bases and J gave up 4 bases; unmatched junction bases: 6. V is TRBV7-9 and J is TRBJ2-5; 8 bases line up with TRBD2. Sequences were obtained from PBMCs. The sequence came from a human donor in good health (CMV status not recorded). Some clones in this sample may be carry-over from other donors' samples. The CDR3 spells CASSERERAETQYF. The CDR3 DNA sequence: TGTGCCAGCAGCGAGCGGGAGCGGGCAGAGACCCAGTACTTC. Full variable domain (rest looked up from reference TRBV7-9 and TRBJ2-5): DTGVSQNPRHKITKRGQNVTFRCDPISEHNRLYWYRQTLGQGPEFLTYFQNEAQLEKSRLLSDRFSAERPKGSFSTLEIQRTEQGDSAMYLCASSERERAETQYFGPGTRLLVL.